A single sample is the source of the 15 T cell receptor beta chains below, sequenced in a study of cytomegalovirus exposure and HLA in healthy donors. Profiling relied on immunoSEQ multiplex PCR, and the TCRdb table lists in-frame clones only, not all of them. The profile covers 150,000 to 200,000 clones, with just under 90% appearing a single time and about 1.5% taken by the ten largest. The specimen was PBMCs. Every receptor here comes from a woman aged 30 to 39 in good health and CMV-seronegative.

This chain uses TRBV19 with TRBJ2-2; a possible D gene is TRBD2 (5 bases). Looked up from germline, CDR1 is LNHDA and CDR2 is SQIVND (reference sequence). The V gene lost 7 bases and the J gene lost 3 bases, with 12 bases spanning the gap. This CDR3 comprises 14 residues. Here the CDR3 DNA reads TGTGCCAGTAAATCGGGGAGCTACACCGGGGAGCTGTTTTTT. It specifies CASKSGSYTGELFF. The variable domain in full, with the rest retrieved from reference TRBV19 and TRBJ2-2, is DGGITQSPKYLFRKEGQNVTLSCEQNLNHDAMYWYRQDPGQGLRLIYYSQIVNDFQKGDIAEGYSVSREKKESFPLTVTSAQKNPTAFYLCASKSGSYTGELFFGEGSRLTVL.

The V call is TRBV5-4, the J call TRBJ2-7; D is possibly TRBD1 (6 bases). The germline gives CDR1 SGHNT, CDR2 YYREEE (reference sequence). This CDR3 has 14 amino acids. V dropped 4 bases and J dropped 1 base, with 12 bases sitting between them. CDR3 DNA sequence: TGTGCCAGCAGCGTAGACAGGAGGTCCTACGAGCAGTACTTC. It translates to CASSVDRRSYEQYF.

This sequence joins TRBV9 and TRBJ2-7; 8 bases map to TRBD1. The CDR3 length is 13 residues. Germline V lookup: CDR1 SGDLS, CDR2 YYNGEE. The junction had 3 bases not matched to a gene; V was cut back by 4 bases and J by 3 bases. This CDR3 reads CASSYGTGYEQYF. As DNA, the CDR3 is TGTGCCAGCAGCTACGGGACAGGCTACGAGCAGTACTTC.

The rearrangement links TRBV21-1 to TRBJ1-6. TRBV21-1 is a pseudogene segment. The CDR3 is made up of 15 amino acids. The CDR3 region is CASSSVAGNNSPLHF. In nucleotides, the CDR3 is TGTGCCAGCAGCTCGGTGGCGGGGAATAATTCACCCCTCCACTTT.

The V gene is TRBV27, the J gene TRBJ2-3, with 7 bases aligning to TRBD2. Germline V CDR1 and CDR2: MNHEY, SMNVEV (reference sequence). J was trimmed by 2 bases and V by 3 bases; bases with no gene match: 5. The CDR3 runs to 15 residues. DNA of the CDR3: TGTGCCAGCAGTTTCCTCGCGGGGGACACAGATACGCAGTATTTT. Protein: CASSFLAGDTDTQYF.

This clone came up once. J is TRBJ1-4 and V is TRBV27; D is ambiguous. CDR3 length equals 14 residues. The germline V gene encodes CDR1 MNHEY and CDR2 SMNVEV (reference sequence). Trimming shortened V by 3 bases and J by 8 bases, and 13 bases separated the two germline ends. Here the CDR3 DNA reads TGTGCCAGCAGTTTTTCCCGGGGTGGGGAAAAACTGTTTTTT. Translating gives CASSFSRGGEKLFF. Full variable domain (outside the CDR3, taken from reference TRBV27 and TRBJ1-4): EAQVTQNPRYLITVTGKKLTVTCSQNMNHEYMSWYRQDPGLGLRQIYYSMNVEVTDKGDVPEGYKVSRKEKRNFPLILESPSPNQTSLYFCASSFSRGGEKLFFGSGTQLSVL.

This chain connects TRBV12-1 to TRBJ1-5. TRBV12-1 is tagged as a pseudogene. The CDR3 extends over 10 amino acids. The DNA for the CDR3 is TGTGCCAGCATCTATCAGCCCCAGCATTTT. The encoded protein is CASIYQPQHF.

This clone was recorded once. The chain is built from TRBV10-3 and TRBJ2-3; 10 bases match TRBD2. CDR1 is ENHRY and CDR2 is SYGVKD in the germline V gene. The V segment lost 3 bases and the J segment 0 bases; nucleotides outside the gene matches: 9. CDR3 length equals 18 residues. DNA of the CDR3: TGTGCCATCAGTGATTATGAGCGGGGGGGGTCTAGCACAGATACGCAGTATTTT. Its protein is CAISDYERGGSSTDTQYF.

The J gene is TRBJ2-5, the V gene TRBV5-6; D perhaps matches TRBD1 (6 bases). The CDR3 has 15 amino acids. V lost 1 base, J lost 4 bases, and 14 bases lay in between. CDR1 and CDR2 (germline): SGHDT, YYEEEE. As DNA, the CDR3 is TGTGCCAGCAGCTTGCGGGACACCTTATTAGAGACCCAGTACTTC. It yields the protein CASSLRDTLLETQYF.

The V gene is TRBV5-6, the J gene TRBJ2-1; perhaps TRBD2 as D (6 bases). The ends were cut back, 4 bases at V and 5 bases at J, with 22 bases in the middle. Germline CDR1 reads SGHDT; CDR2 reads YYEEEE. CDR3 length equals 17 residues. The CDR3 nucleotides read TGTGCCAGCAGCGGCCCACTAGCCCGTAAGACAAACAATGAGCAGTTCTTC. The encoded protein is CASSGPLARKTNNEQFF.

The chain joins TRBV6-1 to TRBJ2-3, with 7 bases aligning to TRBD2. This CDR3 is built from 16 residues. Germline V CDR1 and CDR2: MNHNS, SASEGT. With V trimmed by 3 bases and J by 6 bases, 12 bases remained unmatched. The chain's CDR3 is CASSEHTGAGSDTQYF. The CDR3 bases are TGTGCCAGCAGTGAGCATACGGGAGCGGGGAGTGATACGCAGTATTTT.

The rearrangement joins TRBV18 to TRBJ1-1; TRBD1 agrees at 8 bases. Germline-derived CDR1 and CDR2 are KGHSH and LQKENI. This CDR3 region has 18 residues. V shed 1 base and J 1 base; nucleotides not matched to a gene: 11. The CDR3 sequence: CASSPRGIQGARNTEAFF. CDR3 DNA: TGTGCCAGCTCACCACGTGGAATTCAGGGGGCTCGGAACACTGAAGCTTTCTTT.

The V and J genes are TRBV7-9 and TRBJ1-1; D gene uncertain. The CDR3 length is 13 residues. Deletions cut 6 bases from V and 3 bases from J, with 11 bases between. Germline-derived CDR1 and CDR2 are SEHNR and FQNEAQ (reference sequence). The CDR3 DNA is TGTGCCAGCAGGGAACGCCGGGACACTGAAGCTTTCTTT. Its protein is CASRERRDTEAFF. The entire variable domain, with the rest obtained from reference TRBV7-9 and TRBJ1-1, is as follows: DTGVSQNPRHKITKRGQNVTFRCDPISEHNRLYWYRQTLGQGPEFLTYFQNEAQLEKSRLLSDRFSAERPKGSFSTLEIQRTEQGDSAMYLCASRERRDTEAFFGQGTRLTVV.

The chain combines TRBV6-6 with TRBJ1-4, with no clear D. The CDR3 runs 14 residues. Germline-derived CDR1 and CDR2 are MNHNY and SVGAGI (reference sequence). Trimming left V 4 bases short and J 3 bases short, with 9 bases between. The CDR3 loop reads CASSSTGANEKLFF. CDR3 sequence (DNA): TGTGCCAGCAGTTCAACGGGAGCTAATGAAAAACTGTTTTTT.

This clone appeared once. The rearrangement links TRBV5-1 to TRBJ1-2; 7 nucleotides match TRBD1. Germline values: CDR1 SGHRS, CDR2 YFSETQ. V shed 0 bases, J shed 5 bases, and the junction held 4 bases outside the gene matches. CDR3 length: 14 residues. CDR3 bases: TGCGCCAGCAGCTTGGGGGGACAGATGTATGGCTACACCTTC. The encoded protein is CASSLGGQMYGYTF. The variable domain in full, completed from reference TRBV5-1 and TRBJ1-2, reads KAGVTQTPRYLIKTRGQQVTLSCSPISGHRSVSWYQQTPGQGLQFLFEYFSETQRNKGNFPGRFSGRQFSNSRSEMNVSTLELGDSALYLCASSLGGQMYGYTFGSGTRLTVV.